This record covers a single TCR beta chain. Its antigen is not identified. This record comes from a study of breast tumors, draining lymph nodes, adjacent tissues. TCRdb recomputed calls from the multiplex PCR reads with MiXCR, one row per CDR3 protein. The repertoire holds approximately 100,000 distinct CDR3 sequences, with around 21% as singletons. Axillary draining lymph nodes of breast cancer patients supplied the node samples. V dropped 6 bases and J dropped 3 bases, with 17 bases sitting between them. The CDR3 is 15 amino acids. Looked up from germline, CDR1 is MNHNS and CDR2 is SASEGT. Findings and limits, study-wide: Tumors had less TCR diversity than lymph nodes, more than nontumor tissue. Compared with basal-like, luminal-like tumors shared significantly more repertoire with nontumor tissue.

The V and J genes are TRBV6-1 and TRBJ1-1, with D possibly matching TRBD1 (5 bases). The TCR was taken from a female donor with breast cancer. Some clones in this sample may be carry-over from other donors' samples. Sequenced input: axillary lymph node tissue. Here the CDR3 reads CASRPSMVGDTEAFF. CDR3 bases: TGTGCCAGCAGGCCATCTATGGTGGGGGACACTGAAGCTTTCTTT.